A selection of T cell receptor beta chains follows, all from one sample in a study of radiotherapy plus CTLA-4 blockade in lung cancer. The data were produced by immunoSEQ multiplex PCR, yet TCRdb's version contains in-frame clones alone and is incomplete. The table lists around 78,000 clones, more than 60% of them singletons. The material sequenced was peripheral blood, taken from a patient treated with radiotherapy plus ipilimumab. These receptors were obtained from a human donor with non-small cell lung cancer who had a partial response to radiotherapy plus ipilimumab. Some clones in this sample may be carry-over from other donors' samples. The CDR3 runs from the conserved cysteine through the conserved F or W. A D gene is named only where the DNA matches it firmly. Clone size is shown for a subset of rows, as once, few, many or a class of expanded clone.

NA,TRBJ2-5,NA,TRBV11-1,CASSFQETQYF,TGTGCCAGCAGCTTTCAGGAGACCCAGTACTTC
NA,TRBJ2-6,NA,TRBV7-9,CASSDRIASGANVLTF,TGTGCCAGCAGCGACAGAATAGCCTCTGGGGCCAACGTCCTGACTTTC
NA,TRBJ2-6,NA,TRBV5-6,CASSFKDRAGANVLTF,TGTGCCAGCAGCTTTAAGGACAGAGCCGGGGCCAACGTCCTGACTTTC
TRBD1,TRBJ2-5,few,TRBV6-1,CASSEDRGQETQYF,TGTGCCAGCAGTGAAGACAGGGGCCAAGAGACCCAGTACTTC
TRBD2,TRBJ2-2,NA,TRBV11-2,CASSPLAGTNTGELFF,TGTGCCAGCAGCCCCCTAGCGGGTACGAACACCGGGGAGCTGTTTTTT
TRBD2,TRBJ2-2,NA,TRBV18,CASSPPGLAGGGTGELFF,TGTGCCAGCTCACCGCCCGGACTAGCGGGAGGAGGGACCGGGGAGCTGTTTTTT
TRBD2,TRBJ2-1,NA,TRBV11-2,CASSDSGRVNEQFF,TGTGCCAGCAGCGATAGCGGGAGGGTCAATGAGCAGTTCTTC
NA,TRBJ1-2,NA,TRBV5-4,CASSLVGVHGYTF,TGTGCCAGCAGCTTGGTAGGGGTGCATGGCTACACCTTC
NA,TRBJ2-1,NA,TRBV7-3,CASSLRVAESYNEQFF,TGTGCCAGCAGCTTAAGGGTAGCGGAGTCCTACAATGAGCAGTTCTTC
NA,TRBJ1-2,NA,TRBV19,CASRGGRINYGYTF,TGTGCCAGTAGAGGAGGTAGAATTAACTATGGCTACACCTTC
TRBD2,TRBJ2-3,NA,TRBV6-4,CASSPGWGGVTDTQYF,TGTGCCAGCAGCCCTGGCTGGGGGGGGGTCACAGATACGCAGTATTTT
TRBD1,TRBJ1-2,NA,TRBV30,CAWRSVGGLNYGYTF,TGTGCCTGGAGGTCGGTAGGGGGCCTAAACTATGGCTACACCTTC
NA,TRBJ2-1,NA,TRBV28,CASSLSLGGAIGNEQFF,TGTGCCAGCAGTTTAAGTTTGGGTGGGGCGATTGGAAATGAGCAGTTCTTC
NA,TRBJ1-1,NA,TRBV4-1,CASSLPERGTKAFF,TGCGCCAGCAGCCTGCCGGAGAGGGGGACGAAAGCTTTCTTT
NA,TRBJ1-4,once,TRBV5-1,CASSLGGGLAEDLFF,TGCGCCAGCAGCTTGGGTGGGGGCCTCGCCGAGGATCTGTTTTTT
TRBD2,TRBJ2-1,NA,TRBV4-2,CASSQVVAGRKITNEQFF,TGTGCCAGCAGCCAAGTGGTAGCGGGGCGGAAAATTACCAATGAGCAATTCTTC
TRBD2,TRBJ2-2,NA,TRBV11-2,CASSLDRTSGSTGELFF,TGTGCCAGCAGCTTAGACCGGACTAGCGGGAGTACCGGGGAGCTGTTTTTT
NA,TRBJ1-5,NA,TRBV7-9,CASSLMGQQNQPQHF,TGTGCCAGCAGCTTAATGGGACAACAGAATCAGCCCCAGCATTTT
TRBD2,TRBJ2-5,NA,TRBV9,CASSYGLAGGLQETQYF,TGTGCCAGCAGCTACGGACTAGCGGGGGGGCTTCAAGAGACCCAGTACTTC
TRBD1,TRBJ2-5,NA,TRBV19,CASSPGQVEETQYF,TGTGCCAGTAGCCCAGGACAGGTGGAAGAGACCCAGTACTTC
TRBD1,TRBJ1-2,NA,TRBV7-9,CASSSQGARGGYTF,TGTGCCAGCAGCTCCCAGGGGGCGCGCGGTGGCTACACCTTC
TRBD2,TRBJ2-1,NA,TRBV19,CASSQREGSYNEQFF,TGTGCCAGTAGCCAGCGGGAGGGATCCTACAATGAGCAGTTCTTC
NA,TRBJ2-7,NA,TRBV30,CAWRRLETYEQYF,TGTGCCTGGAGACGACTGGAGACCTACGAGCAGTACTTC
TRBD1,TRBJ1-2,few,TRBV28,CASSVDRGHYGYTF,TGTGCCAGCAGTGTGGACAGGGGGCACTATGGCTACACCTTC
TRBD2,TRBJ2-7,few,TRBV28,CASSFSGLAGEQYF,TGTGCCAGCAGCTTTAGCGGGCTAGCTGGCGAGCAGTACTTC
NA,TRBJ1-2,NA,TRBV30,CAWSEVPLGPYGYTF,TGTGCCTGGAGTGAGGTTCCCTTGGGCCCCTATGGCTACACCTTC
NA,TRBJ1-3,few,TRBV6-4,CASSDSRRRGLSGNTIYF,TGTGCCAGCAGTGACTCGAGGAGGAGGGGTCTATCTGGAAACACCATATATTTT
TRBD1,TRBJ1-4,NA,TRBV28,CASSSGQGGEKLFF,TGTGCCAGCAGCTCTGGACAGGGGGGGGAAAAACTGTTTTTT
TRBD2,TRBJ2-7,NA,TRBV5-4,CASSWTSGDTYEQYF,TGTGCCAGCAGCTGGACTAGCGGGGATACCTACGAGCAGTACTTC
NA,TRBJ2-1,few,TRBV28,CASSSGAIYNEQFF,TGTGCCAGCAGTTCTGGAGCGATCTACAATGAGCAGTTCTTC
TRBD1,TRBJ1-6,NA,TRBV11-2,CASSGPGQGFSPLHF,TGTGCCAGCAGCGGCCCGGGACAGGGTTTTTCACCCCTCCACTTT
NA,TRBJ1-4,NA,TRBV7-2,CASSYGRTNEKLFF,TGTGCCAGCAGCTACGGGAGAACTAATGAAAAACTGTTTTTT
NA,TRBJ1-5,NA,TRBV6-1,CASSEEGNGNQPQHF,TGTGCCAGCAGTGAAGAGGGGAACGGCAATCAGCCCCAGCATTTT
TRBD1,TRBJ1-2,NA,TRBV5-4,CASSPDRGRESGYTF,TGTGCCAGCAGCCCGGACAGGGGACGAGAGAGTGGCTACACCTTC
NA,TRBJ1-1,NA,TRBV28,CASSELFRANTEAFF,TGTGCCAGCAGTGAATTGTTCAGGGCGAACACTGAAGCTTTCTTT
NA,TRBJ2-1,NA,TRBV15,CATSRDLAASYNEQFF,TGTGCCACCAGCAGAGATTTGGCGGCCTCCTACAATGAGCAGTTCTTC
NA,TRBJ2-1,NA,TRBV10-1,CASSPTGNEQFF,TGCGCCAGCAGTCCCACGGGCAATGAGCAGTTCTTC
NA,TRBJ1-3,NA,TRBV30,CAWSGHPSGNTIYF,TGTGCCTGGAGTGGACATCCCTCTGGAAACACCATATATTTT
TRBD2,TRBJ2-1,once,TRBV19,CASRNRTSGGQQQFF,TGTGCCAGTAGGAACCGGACTAGCGGGGGGCAACAGCAGTTCTTC
TRBD1,TRBJ1-2,NA,TRBV4-1,CASSQPTGDWDYGYTF,TGCGCCAGCAGCCAGCCGACAGGGGATTGGGACTATGGCTACACCTTC
NA,TRBJ2-1,few,TRBV28,CASSPILPSSAGEQFF,TGTGCCAGCAGTCCCATCCTCCCCTCTAGCGCGGGAGAGCAGTTCTTC
TRBD1,TRBJ2-7,NA,TRBV28,CASSPGTGGAYEQYF,TGTGCCAGCAGCCCAGGGACAGGGGGCGCCTACGAGCAGTACTTC
NA,TRBJ1-3,few,TRBV28,CASRPPSSGNTIYF,TGTGCCAGCAGGCCACCGAGCTCTGGAAACACCATATATTTT
NA,TRBJ2-7,NA,TRBV4-2,CASSQGYRQAYEQYF,TGTGCCAGCAGCCAAGGTTACAGACAGGCTTACGAGCAGTACTTC
TRBD1,TRBJ2-7,NA,TRBV5-6,CASSLDRGRGEQYF,TGTGCCAGCAGCTTAGACAGGGGGCGGGGCGAGCAGTACTTC
TRBD2,TRBJ2-7,few,TRBV10-1,CASSPSGYEQYF,TGCGCCAGCAGTCCTAGCGGCTACGAGCAGTACTTC
NA,TRBJ2-5,NA,TRBV28,CASSGAGALPETQYF,TGTGCCAGCAGCGGCGCAGGGGCCCTCCCCGAGACCCAGTACTTC
NA,TRBJ1-1,NA,TRBV7-8,CASSLGGFENTEAFF,TGTGCCAGCAGCTTAGGAGGGTTTGAGAACACTGAAGCTTTCTTT
NA,TRBJ2-2,NA,TRBV7-3,CASSYGQTTGELFF,TGTGCCAGCAGCTACGGACAGACCACCGGGGAGCTGTTTTTT
TRBD1,TRBJ2-5,NA,TRBV18,CASSLGQKETQYF,TGTGCCAGCTCACTGGGACAGAAAGAGACCCAGTACTTC
NA,TRBJ1-5,NA,TRBV19,CASSAGAADLSRPQHF,TGTGCCAGTAGCGCGGGGGCGGCGGATTTGAGTCGGCCCCAGCATTTT
TRBD1,TRBJ2-7,NA,TRBV29-1,CSVELGTGGDEQYF,TGCAGCGTTGAGCTTGGGACAGGGGGCGACGAGCAGTACTTC
TRBD1,TRBJ1-2,NA,TRBV7-2,CASSRSGTGINYGYTF,TGTGCCAGCAGCCGAAGCGGGACAGGGATAAACTATGGCTACACCTTC
NA,TRBJ2-7,NA,TRBV7-2,CASSLGAGTYSYEQYF,TGTGCCAGCAGCCTGGGGGCCGGGACATACTCCTACGAGCAGTACTTC
TRBD2,TRBJ2-7,NA,TRBV10-3,CAISVERGQTYEQYF,TGTGCCATCAGTGTTGAGCGGGGGCAAACCTACGAGCAGTACTTC
NA,TRBJ1-2,NA,TRBV19,CASRDAGSPPYGYTF,TGTGCCAGTAGGGACGCGGGGAGCCCCCCCTATGGCTACACCTTC
TRBD2,TRBJ2-1,NA,TRBV5-4,CASSHDQVAGGHNEQFF,TGCGCCAGCAGCCACGATCAGGTGGCGGGGGGGCACAATGAGCAGTTCTTC
NA,TRBJ1-4,NA,TRBV5-6,CASSLGRTNEKLFF,TGTGCCAGCAGCTTGGGGAGAACTAATGAAAAACTGTTTTTT